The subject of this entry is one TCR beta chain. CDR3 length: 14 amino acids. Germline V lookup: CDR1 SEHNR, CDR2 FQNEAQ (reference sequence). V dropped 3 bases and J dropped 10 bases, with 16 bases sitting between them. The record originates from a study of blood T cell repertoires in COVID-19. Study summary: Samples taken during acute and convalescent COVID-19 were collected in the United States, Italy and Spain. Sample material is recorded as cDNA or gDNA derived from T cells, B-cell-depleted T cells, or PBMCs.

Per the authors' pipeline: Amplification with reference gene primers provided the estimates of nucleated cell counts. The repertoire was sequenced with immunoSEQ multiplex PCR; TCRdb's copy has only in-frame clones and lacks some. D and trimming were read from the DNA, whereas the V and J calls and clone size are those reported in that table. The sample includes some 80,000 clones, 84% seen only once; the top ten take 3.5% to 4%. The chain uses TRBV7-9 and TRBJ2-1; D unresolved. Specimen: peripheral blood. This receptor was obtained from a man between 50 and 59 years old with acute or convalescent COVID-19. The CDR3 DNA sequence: TGTGCCAGCAGCTTGGGCGCCCTCCACAGCGAGCAGTTCTTC. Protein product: CASSLGALHSEQFF.